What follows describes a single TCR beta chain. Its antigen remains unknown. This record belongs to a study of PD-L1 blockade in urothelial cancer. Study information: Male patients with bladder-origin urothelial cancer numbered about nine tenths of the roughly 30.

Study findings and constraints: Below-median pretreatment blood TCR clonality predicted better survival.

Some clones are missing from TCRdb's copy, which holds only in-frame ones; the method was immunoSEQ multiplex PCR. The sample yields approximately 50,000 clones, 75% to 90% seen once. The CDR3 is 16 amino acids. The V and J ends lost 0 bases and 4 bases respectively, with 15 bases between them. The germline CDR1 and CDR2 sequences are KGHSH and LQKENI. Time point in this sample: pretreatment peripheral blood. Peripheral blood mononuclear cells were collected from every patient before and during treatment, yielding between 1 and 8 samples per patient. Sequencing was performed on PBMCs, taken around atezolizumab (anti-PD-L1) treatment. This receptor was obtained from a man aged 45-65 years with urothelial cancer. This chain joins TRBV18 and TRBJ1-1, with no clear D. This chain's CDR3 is CASSPPRHATSTEAFF. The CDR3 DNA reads TGTGCCAGCTCACCACCGCGACACGCTACGAGCACTGAAGCTTTCTTT.